This entry describes one T cell receptor (beta chain). Its antigen is unknown. Within one base of it there is no much larger clone, and no base qualities were kept. Library generation was performed with RT-PCR. Reads for this sample came from an Illumina HiSeq 2500. TCRdb trimmed the raw reads at Q25, called clones with MiXCR and kept productive beta chains. Rows are combined by CDR3 protein, so each entry shows the most common genes and DNA. The sample has some 800,000 distinct CDR3 sequences on record, less than 25% of them singletons. Roughly a tenth of the sample lies in the top ten. V is shortened by 6 bases, J by 5 bases, and the region joining them spans 13 bases. The CDR3, from cysteine to phenylalanine, totals 14 residues. This entry keeps only the CDR3 DNA: 42 bases, framed from base 1. The source of the sample is a study of response to subunit inactivated influenza vaccine (dated by TCRdb to 2016 to 2018). For the study in its entirety: To follow how T cells responded to a trivalent subunit inactivated influenza vaccine, the researchers relied on deep quantitative profiling of the T cell receptor repertoire.

Overall results and qualifications from the work: According to the authors, only a limited number of new T cells may be recruited by each seasonal influenza vaccination.

The chain was built from TRBV12-3 or TRBV12-4 and TRBJ2-2, with no confidently assigned D gene. This TCR came from a man in his fifties or sixties who received an inactivated influenza vaccine. Donor details come from another sample of the same person, matched by shared clones. Sequencing was performed on PBMCs from blood, taken roughly 5 days after vaccination. The nucleotide sequence reads as follows: TGTGCCAGCAGCTACCTCCGGCGTACCGGGGAGCTGTTTTTT. It encodes CASSYLRRTGELFF.